This T cell receptor (beta chain) stems from a study of blood T cell repertoires in COVID-19. Overall study context: Some COVID-19 samples were acute and others convalescent; all came from the United States, Italy and Spain. PBMCs, B-cell-depleted T cells, or T cells were the source of the cDNA or gDNA that made up the material.

This CDR3 spans 12 amino acids. The Seattle patients joined while their infection was active and were tracked longitudinally afterward. In the original processing: The authors estimated nucleated cell counts from reference gene primer amplification. Generated by immunoSEQ multiplex PCR, the TCRdb table keeps only in-frame clones and is missing some. The V and J calls and clone size are taken from that table; D and trimming were inferred from the DNA. The top ten hold around 3% of the sample, which has some 350,000 clones, around 89% seen once. Source material: peripheral blood. The clonotype comes from a woman in her thirties with COVID-19, enrolled during active disease. This chain links TRBV1 with TRBJ1-2. TRBV1 is recorded as a pseudogene. The chain's CDR3 is CTSSHGEDGYTF. CDR3 DNA: TGCACCAGCAGCCATGGAGAAGATGGCTACACCTTC.